This is a list of T cell receptor beta chains from one sample in a study of regulatory T cells in long-lasting Graves disease. TCRdb re-called the multiplex PCR reads through MiXCR, storing one row per CDR3 protein. The repertoire holds roughly 400,000 distinct CDR3 sequences, with around 20% as singletons. The input for sequencing was peripheral blood mononuclear cells (PBMCs), taken when the disease was refractory, from a patient treated with antithyroid drugs. Receptor source: a female donor with Graves disease. Both conserved end residues are part of each CDR3. The D gene is left open where the match is weak.

17	TRBD1	TRBV10-3	CAINGDRGLSGANVLTF
15	TRBD2	TRBV19	CASSIGLAGVYEQYF
14	-	TRBV3-1	CASSQPGVSAEAFF
13	-	TRBV27	CASSLLTANVLTF
16	-	TRBV3-1	CASSHYAGPPNEKLFF
14	-	TRBV13	CASSLGQALYEQYF
13	-	TRBV19	CASSPGNPYEQYF
14	-	TRBV15	CATRHDGKNTEAFF
17	TRBD2	TRBV15	CATSRVRTSVISYEQYF
15	TRBD2	TRBV7-2	CASSPGTSEREAQYF
16	TRBD2	TRBV9	CASSVGGLADQETQYF
14	-	TRBV6-1	CASRGDRLQETQYF
18	-	TRBV28	CASSRLRRSGIFTGELFF
13	-	TRBV7-2	CASSLSSQETQYF
15	TRBD2	TRBV10-3	CAITATSGFEGEQYF
14	TRBD1	TRBV27	CASTKGQGDSPLHF
16	TRBD2	TRBV5-4	CASSSGLAGRSYEQYF
14	-	TRBV6-5	CASSYEGRNNEQFF
15	-	TRBV7-9	CASSLEGRINEKLFF
14	-	TRBV28	CASSLWGPPTEAFF
14	-	TRBV18	CASSLQIGRETQYF
12	-	TRBV13	CASSLGGFEAFF
14	-	TRBV9	CASSVAGQNSPLHF
15	-	TRBV18	CASSLHSTDNTEAFF
16	-	TRBV19	CASSMGFGGGDQPQHF
15	-	TRBV28	CASSAPSGWNTEAFF
13	-	TRBV27	CASSLSLGNIQYF
13	-	TRBV2	CASSEAIPNEQFF
15	TRBD2	TRBV20-1	CSARGAGGQYNEQFF
15	TRBD1	TRBV20-1	CSARDRGPSQETQYF
15	-	TRBV12-3/TRBV12-4	CASRPPTELVKGYTF
16	TRBD1	TRBV20-1	CSASYATGSFSYEQYF
15	-	TRBV28	CASSSARGLTYEQYF
15	TRBD2	TRBV5-1	CASSFSGRAVDIQYF
12	TRBD1	TRBV6-2/TRBV6-3	CATLGQLHEQYF
15	TRBD1	TRBV28	CASSLSGTGDYEQYF
13	-	TRBV2	CASSAQRSETQYF
13	TRBD1	TRBV20-1	CSADRVTPYEQYF
14	-	TRBV4-1	CASSQGGGQETQYF
17	TRBD2	TRBV2	CASRPPWGGGRNGELFF
13	-	TRBV6-2/TRBV6-3	CAAQQVTGSPLHF
14	-	TRBV27	CASRTGIDNEKLFF
14	-	TRBV6-1	CASSVPLQGEKLFF
12	-	TRBV6-1	CASRAFNTEAFF
14	TRBD2	TRBV20-1	CSAPLAGVPHEQFF